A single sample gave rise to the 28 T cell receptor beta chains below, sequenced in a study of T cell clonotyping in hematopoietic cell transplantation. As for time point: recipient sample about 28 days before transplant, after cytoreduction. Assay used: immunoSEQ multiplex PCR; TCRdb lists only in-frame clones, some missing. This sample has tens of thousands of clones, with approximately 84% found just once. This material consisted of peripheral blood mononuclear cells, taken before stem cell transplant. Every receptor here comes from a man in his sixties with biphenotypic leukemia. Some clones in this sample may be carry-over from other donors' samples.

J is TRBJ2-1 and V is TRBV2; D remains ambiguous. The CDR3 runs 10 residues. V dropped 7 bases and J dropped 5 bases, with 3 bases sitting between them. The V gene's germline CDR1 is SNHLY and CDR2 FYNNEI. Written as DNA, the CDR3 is TGTGCCAGCAAGAACAATGAGCAGTTCTTC. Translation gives CASKNNEQFF.

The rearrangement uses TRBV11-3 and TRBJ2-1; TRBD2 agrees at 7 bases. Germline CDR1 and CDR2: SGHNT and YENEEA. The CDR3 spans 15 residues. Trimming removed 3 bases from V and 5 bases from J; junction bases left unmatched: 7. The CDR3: CASSLGLAENNEQFF. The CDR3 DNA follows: TGTGCCAGCAGCTTGGGCCTAGCGGAGAACAATGAGCAGTTCTTC.

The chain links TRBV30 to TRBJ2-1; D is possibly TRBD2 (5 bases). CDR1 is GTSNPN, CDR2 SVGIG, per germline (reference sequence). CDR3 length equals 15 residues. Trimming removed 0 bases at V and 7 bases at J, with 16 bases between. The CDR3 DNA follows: TGTGCCTGGAGTGTACGAGGGATGCTGGAAAATGAGCAGTTCTTC. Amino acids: CAWSVRGMLENEQFF.

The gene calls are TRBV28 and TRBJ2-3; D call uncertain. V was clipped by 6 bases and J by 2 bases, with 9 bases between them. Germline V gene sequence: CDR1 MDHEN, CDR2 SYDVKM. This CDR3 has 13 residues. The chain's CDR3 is CASSARATDTQYF. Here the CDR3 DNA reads TGTGCCAGCAGCGCCCGGGCCACAGATACGCAGTATTTT. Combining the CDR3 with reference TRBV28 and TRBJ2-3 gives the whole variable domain DVKVTQSSRYLVKRTGEKVFLECVQDMDHENMFWYRQDPGLGLRLIYFSYDVKMKEKGDIPEGYSVSREKKERFSLILESASTNQTSMYLCASSARATDTQYFGPGTRLTVL.

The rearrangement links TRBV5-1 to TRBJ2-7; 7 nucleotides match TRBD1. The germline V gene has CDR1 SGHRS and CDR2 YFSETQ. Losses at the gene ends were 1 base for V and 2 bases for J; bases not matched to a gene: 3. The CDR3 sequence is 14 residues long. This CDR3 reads CASSLRDRPYEQYF. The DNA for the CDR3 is TGCGCCAGCAGCTTGAGGGACAGACCCTACGAGCAGTACTTC. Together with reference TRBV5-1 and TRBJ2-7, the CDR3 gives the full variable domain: KAGVTQTPRYLIKTRGQQVTLSCSPISGHRSVSWYQQTPGQGLQFLFEYFSETQRNKGNFPGRFSGRQFSNSRSEMNVSTLELGDSALYLCASSLRDRPYEQYFGPGTRLTVT.

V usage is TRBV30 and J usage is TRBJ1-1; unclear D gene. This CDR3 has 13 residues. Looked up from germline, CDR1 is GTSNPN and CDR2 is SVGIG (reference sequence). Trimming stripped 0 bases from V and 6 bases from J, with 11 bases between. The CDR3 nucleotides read TGTGCCTGGAGTGTGGGAGAGTTAGCTGAAGCTTTCTTT. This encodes CAWSVGELAEAFF.

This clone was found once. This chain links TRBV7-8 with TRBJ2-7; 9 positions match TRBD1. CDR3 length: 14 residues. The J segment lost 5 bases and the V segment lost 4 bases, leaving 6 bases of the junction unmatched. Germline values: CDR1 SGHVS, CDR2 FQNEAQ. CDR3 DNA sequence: TGTGCCAGCAGCTGGGACGGGACAGGGAACGAGCAGTACTTC. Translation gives CASSWDGTGNEQYF.

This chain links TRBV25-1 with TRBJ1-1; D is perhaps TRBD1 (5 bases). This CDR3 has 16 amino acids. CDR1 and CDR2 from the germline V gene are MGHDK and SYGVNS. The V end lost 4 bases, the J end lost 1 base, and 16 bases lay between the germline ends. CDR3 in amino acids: CASSAWEGARNTEAFF. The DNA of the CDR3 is TGTGCCAGCAGTGCGTGGGAAGGGGCGAGGAACACTGAAGCTTTCTTT.

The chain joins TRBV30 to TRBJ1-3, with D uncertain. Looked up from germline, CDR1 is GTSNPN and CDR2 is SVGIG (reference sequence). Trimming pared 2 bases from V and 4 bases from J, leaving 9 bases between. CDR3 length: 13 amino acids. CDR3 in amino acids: CAWSSGNGNTIYF. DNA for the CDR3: TGTGCCTGGAGTAGCGGGAACGGAAACACCATATATTTT.

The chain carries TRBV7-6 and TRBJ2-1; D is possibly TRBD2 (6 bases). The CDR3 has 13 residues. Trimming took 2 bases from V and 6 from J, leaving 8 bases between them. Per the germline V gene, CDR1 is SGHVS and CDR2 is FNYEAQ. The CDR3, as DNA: TGTGCCAGCAGCTTAAGCGGGCCCAATGAGCAGTTCTTC. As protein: CASSLSGPNEQFF.

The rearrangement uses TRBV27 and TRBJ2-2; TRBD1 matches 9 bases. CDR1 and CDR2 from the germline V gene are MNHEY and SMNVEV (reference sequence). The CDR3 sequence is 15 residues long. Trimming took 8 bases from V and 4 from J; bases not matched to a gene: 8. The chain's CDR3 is CASLPGQGGTGELFF. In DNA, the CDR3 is TGTGCCAGCCTTCCGGGACAGGGTGGCACCGGGGAGCTGTTTTTT.

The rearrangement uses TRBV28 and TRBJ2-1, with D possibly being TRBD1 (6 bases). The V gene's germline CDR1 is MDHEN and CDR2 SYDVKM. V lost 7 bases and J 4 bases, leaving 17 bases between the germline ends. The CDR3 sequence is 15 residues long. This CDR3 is CASNLDRRGYNEQFF. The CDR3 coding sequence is TGTGCCAGCAACCTAGACAGGCGAGGATACAATGAGCAGTTCTTC.

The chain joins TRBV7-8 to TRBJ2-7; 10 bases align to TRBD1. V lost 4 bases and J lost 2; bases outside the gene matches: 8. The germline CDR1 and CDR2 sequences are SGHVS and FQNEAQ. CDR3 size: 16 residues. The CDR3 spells CASSSGGTGDPYEQYF. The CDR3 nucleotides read TGTGCCAGCAGCTCCGGCGGGACAGGGGACCCCTACGAGCAGTACTTC.

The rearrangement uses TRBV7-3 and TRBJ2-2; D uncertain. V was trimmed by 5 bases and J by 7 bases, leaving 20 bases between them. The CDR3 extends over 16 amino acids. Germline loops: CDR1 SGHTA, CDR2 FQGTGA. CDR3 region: CASSVDNPGVGGELFF. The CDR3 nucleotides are TGTGCCAGCAGCGTAGACAACCCCGGCGTGGGCGGGGAGCTGTTTTTT.

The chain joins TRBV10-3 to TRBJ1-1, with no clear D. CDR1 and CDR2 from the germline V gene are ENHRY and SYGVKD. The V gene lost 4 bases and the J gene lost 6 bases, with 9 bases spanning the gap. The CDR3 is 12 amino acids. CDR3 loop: CAISAGSSEAFF. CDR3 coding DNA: TGTGCCATCAGTGCAGGATCCTCTGAAGCTTTCTTT.

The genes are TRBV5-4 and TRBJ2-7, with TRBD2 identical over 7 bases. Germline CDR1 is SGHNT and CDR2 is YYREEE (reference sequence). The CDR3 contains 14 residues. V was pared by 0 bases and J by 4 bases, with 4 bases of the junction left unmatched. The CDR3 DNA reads TGTGCCAGCAGCTTGGGCGGGAGTGGTTACGAGCAGTACTTC. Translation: CASSLGGSGYEQYF.

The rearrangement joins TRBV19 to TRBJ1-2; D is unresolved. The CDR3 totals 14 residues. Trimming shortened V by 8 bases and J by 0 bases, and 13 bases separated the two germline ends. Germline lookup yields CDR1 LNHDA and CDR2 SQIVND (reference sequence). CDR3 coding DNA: TGTGCCAGTTCCCAAGCCTTAGCTAACTATGGCTACACCTTC. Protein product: CASSQALANYGYTF.

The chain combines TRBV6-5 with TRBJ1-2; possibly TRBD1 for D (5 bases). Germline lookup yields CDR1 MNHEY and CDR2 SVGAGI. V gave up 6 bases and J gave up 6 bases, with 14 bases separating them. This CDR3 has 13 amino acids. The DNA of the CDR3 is TGTGCCAGCAGACGAACCGGAGGGGATGGCTACACCTTC. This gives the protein CASRRTGGDGYTF.

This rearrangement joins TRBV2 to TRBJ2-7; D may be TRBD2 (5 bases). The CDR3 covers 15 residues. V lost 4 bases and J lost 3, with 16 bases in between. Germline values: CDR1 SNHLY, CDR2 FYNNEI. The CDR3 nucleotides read TGTGCCAGCAGTGCCCGTGTAGCGACCAGCTACGAGCAGTACTTC. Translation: CASSARVATSYEQYF.

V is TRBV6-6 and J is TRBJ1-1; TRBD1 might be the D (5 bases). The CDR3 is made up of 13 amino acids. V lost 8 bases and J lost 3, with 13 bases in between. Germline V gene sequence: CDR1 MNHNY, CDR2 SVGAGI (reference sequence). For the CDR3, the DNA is TGTGCCAGCGGGGACCTTTGGGACACTGAAGCTTTCTTT. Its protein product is CASGDLWDTEAFF.

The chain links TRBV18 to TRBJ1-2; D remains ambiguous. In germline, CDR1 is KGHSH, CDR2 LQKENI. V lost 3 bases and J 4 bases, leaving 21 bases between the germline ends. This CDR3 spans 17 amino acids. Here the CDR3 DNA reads TGTGCCAGCTCACCGGAGAACGACCCCTCCTCGGCCTATGGCTACACCTTC. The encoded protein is CASSPENDPSSAYGYTF.

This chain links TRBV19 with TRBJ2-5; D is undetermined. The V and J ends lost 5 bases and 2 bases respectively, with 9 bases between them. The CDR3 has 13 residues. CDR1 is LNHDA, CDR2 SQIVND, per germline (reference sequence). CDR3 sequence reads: CASSLALQETQYF. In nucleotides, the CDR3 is TGTGCCAGTAGTTTGGCCCTACAAGAGACCCAGTACTTC.

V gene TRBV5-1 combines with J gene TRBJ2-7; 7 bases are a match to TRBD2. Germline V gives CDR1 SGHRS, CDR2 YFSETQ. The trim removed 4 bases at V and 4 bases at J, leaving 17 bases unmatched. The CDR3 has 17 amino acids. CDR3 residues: CASSPGDYEGGVYEQYF. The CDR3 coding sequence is TGCGCCAGCAGCCCTGGGGACTACGAGGGAGGTGTATACGAGCAGTACTTC.

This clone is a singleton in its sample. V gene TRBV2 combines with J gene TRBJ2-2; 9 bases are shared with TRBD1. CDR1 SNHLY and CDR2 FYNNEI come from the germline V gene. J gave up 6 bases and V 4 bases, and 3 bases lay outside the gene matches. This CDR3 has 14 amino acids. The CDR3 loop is CASSGDRAAGELFF. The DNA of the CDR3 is TGTGCCAGCAGTGGGGACAGGGCGGCCGGGGAGCTGTTTTTT.

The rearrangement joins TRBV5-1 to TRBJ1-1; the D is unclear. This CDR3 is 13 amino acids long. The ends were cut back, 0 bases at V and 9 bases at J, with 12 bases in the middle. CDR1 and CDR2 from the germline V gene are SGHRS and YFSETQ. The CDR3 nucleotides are TGCGCCAGCAGCTTGGACTCGAACCCACAAGCTTTCTTT. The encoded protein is CASSLDSNPQAFF.

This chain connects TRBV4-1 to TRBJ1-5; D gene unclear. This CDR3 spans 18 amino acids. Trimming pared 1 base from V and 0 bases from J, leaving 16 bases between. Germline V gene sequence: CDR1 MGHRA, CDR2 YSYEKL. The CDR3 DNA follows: TGCGCCAGCAGCCAAGGGAGTCCGGGCTCGGGTAGCAATCAGCCCCAGCATTTT. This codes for CASSQGSPGSGSNQPQHF.

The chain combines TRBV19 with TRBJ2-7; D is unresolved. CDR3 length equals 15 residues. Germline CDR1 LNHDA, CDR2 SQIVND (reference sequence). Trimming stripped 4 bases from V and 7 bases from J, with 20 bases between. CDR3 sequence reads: CASSTHRTSVEEQYF. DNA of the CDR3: TGTGCCAGTAGTACCCACCGAACCTCCGTGGAGGAGCAGTACTTC.

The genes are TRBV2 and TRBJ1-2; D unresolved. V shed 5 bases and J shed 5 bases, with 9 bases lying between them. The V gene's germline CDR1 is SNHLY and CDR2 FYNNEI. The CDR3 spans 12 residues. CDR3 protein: CASSPVAYGYTF. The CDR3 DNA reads TGTGCCAGCAGTCCTGTAGCTTATGGCTACACCTTC.